The sequence of this T cell receptor beta chain was determined in a study of PD-1 blockade in classical Hodgkin lymphoma (TCRdb year 2020). Background on the whole study: Nivolumab dosing was 3 mg/kg intravenously every 2 weeks, continuing until either disease progression or unacceptable toxicity. A peripheral blood immune signature of response to PD-1 blockade in classical Hodgkin lymphoma was defined using TCR beta sequencing and CyTOF. The paper's findings and limits, for the study overall: Patients starting nivolumab less than 1 year after ASCT had lower diversity and were excluded from later analyses to avoid confounding by immune reconstitution. By C4D1, a significant rise was seen in CD4+ TCR diversity but not in CD8+ TCR diversity (p=0.0027 vs p=0.16), and the rise was most apparent among complete responders (p=0.02). The study was restricted to a single clinical trial cohort, and the causes of repertoire differences, possibly disease activity or prior therapy, were left undefined. Baseline diversity similar to that of newly diagnosed patients was observed in trial patients achieving complete response, whereas significantly lower diversity was observed in partial responders and progressors. Baseline TCR diversity was reported to be lower in newly diagnosed patients than in healthy donors and to be lower still in relapsed/refractory patients.

In light of the paper, this sample's time point label describes: cycle 1 day 1 (C1D1), immediately before nivolumab initiation. All trial patients had relapsed after autologous stem cell transplantation, with cohorts A, B and C differing in prior brentuximab vedotin exposure. The trial cohort comprised some 60 patients with relapsed/refractory classical Hodgkin lymphoma whose best overall responses were complete response, partial response or progressive disease. Single-agent nivolumab was administered to trial patients in the multi-cohort phase II CheckMate 205 trial. An independent review committee assessed best overall response using the 2007 International Working Group response criteria. PBMCs from the trial were collected at three points: immediately before nivolumab initiation (C1D1), and during therapy at cycle 2 day 1 and cycle 4 day 1. Peripheral blood was collected in 8 mL Vacutainer Cell Preparation Tubes, from which PBMCs were isolated by centrifugation and then cryopreserved.

This clone came up a few times. There is no known antigen for this receptor. No qualities accompany the bases; no much larger clone lies one base away. Trimming at the junction amounts to 1 base on V and 10 bases on J, and the germline ends lie 14 bases apart. The CDR3 measures 14 amino acids from cysteine to phenylalanine. CDR3 DNA only is kept here, 42 bases in frame from base 1. According to the germline V gene, CDR1 reads SGHTA and CDR2 reads FQGNSA. The Qiagen DNeasy kit was used to extract genomic DNA both from unsorted PBMCs and from the negatively selected CD4+ and CD8+ fractions. Amplification of TCR beta CDR3 regions was done by immunoSEQ multiplex PCR with primers that anneal to V and J segments. A synthetic immune receptor repertoire was used to minimize amplification bias, and any residual bias was removed computationally once sequencing was done. On the authors' methods: Repertoire diversity was quantified as the Shannon entropy index using custom Python scripts. Unsorted, CD4+ and CD8+ repertoires were examined separately, except in combined analyses, for which CD4+ and CD8+ sequences were merged in silico. A clone counted as expanded when the clone's frequency after treatment rose at least 2-fold relative to C1D1, and clones undetected at baseline were given a pseudocount of 0.5. Clones with 0 or 1 copy at C1D1 were classified as singleton clones, and clones with 2 or more copies were classified as non-singleton clones. Clones expanded in unsorted samples were labelled as CD4+, CD8+ or unknown by matching protein sequences in sorted samples from the same patient. Wilcoxon tests on paired samples were used to test changes in diversity from C1D1 to C4D1. TCRdb took this table from immuneACCESS and kept in-frame rearrangements with V and J called. Such tables lack part of the clones; where checked against another copy, unresolved V genes explain under half of the gap, and the rest is unexplained. V and J calls and clone size come straight from that table; D and trimming were deduced from the DNA. A total of 55,000 to 75,000 clones appear in this sample, 85% to 95% of them only once. The top ten hold 7.5% to 9.5% of the sample.

The sequencing used peripheral blood mononuclear cells (PBMCs), collected at baseline. The origin of this receptor is a human donor with classical Hodgkin lymphoma. The chain uses TRBV7-2 and TRBJ2-1; tentative D gene TRBD2, with 6 bases matching. The DNA sequence is as follows: TGTGCCAGCAGCTTAGGCGGGAACGCCGGCGAGCAGTTCTTC. This encodes CASSLGGNAGEQFF.